A selection of T cell receptor beta chains follows, all from one sample in a study of cytomegalovirus exposure and HLA in healthy donors. Profiled with immunoSEQ multiplex PCR; TCRdb holds only in-frame clones, not every one. The table shows around 120,000 clones, with around 69% occurring only once. What was sequenced was PBMCs. These receptors were taken from a human donor in good health. Each CDR3 is given with its conserved first and last residue. The order of the fields is CDR3 DNA, CDR3 protein, clone size, J gene, D gene, V gene. D genes are given only for firm matches. Size values are once, few and many counts, or a class for expanded clones, and some rows have none.

TGCGCCAGCAGGAGGGGGCTAAGTAATGAAAAACTGTTTTTT | CASRRGLSNEKLFF | NA | TRBJ1-4 | TRBD1 | TRBV5-1
TGCGCCAGCAGCCAAGGGACTAGCGGGGTTTTTTACGAGCAGTACTTC | CASSQGTSGVFYEQYF | once | TRBJ2-7 | TRBD2 | TRBV4-1
TGTGCCTGGAGTCAAGACACCCGTTACAATGAGCAGTTCTTC | CAWSQDTRYNEQFF | once | TRBJ2-1 | NA | TRBV30
TGTGCCAGCAGTACCAGGACAGGGGGCTGGGGGGAGCTGTTTTTT | CASSTRTGGWGELFF | NA | TRBJ2-2 | TRBD1 | TRBV2
TGTGCCAGCAGCTTATTTGGGCAGGGGAATAGCAATCAGCCCCAGCATTTT | CASSLFGQGNSNQPQHF | NA | TRBJ1-5 | NA | TRBV7-8
TGCGCCAGCAGCTTAGGGACTAGCAATCCCCTCTACGAGCAGTACTTC | CASSLGTSNPLYEQYF | NA | TRBJ2-7 | TRBD2 | TRBV5-1
TGCGCCAGCAGCTCCCGGGACAGAGATGGCTACACCTTC | CASSSRDRDGYTF | NA | TRBJ1-2 | TRBD1 | TRBV5-1
TGTGCCAGCAGTGAAGTCTGGACAGGGAACGGTTCACCCCTCCACTTT | CASSEVWTGNGSPLHF | NA | TRBJ1-6 | TRBD1 | TRBV6-1
TGCGCCAGCAGCCAAACAGGGGGGTACGAGCAGTACTTC | CASSQTGGYEQYF | few | TRBJ2-7 | TRBD1 | TRBV4-1
TGTGCCAGCAGTAATACAGGGTGTGAGCAGTTCTTC | CASSNTGCEQFF | NA | TRBJ2-1 | NA | TRBV7-2
TGTGCCAGCAGTCCAGGGGGGCCCTGGCATGAGCAGTTCTTC | CASSPGGPWHEQFF | NA | TRBJ2-1 | NA | TRBV28
TGTGCCAGTAGTATGCGCGGTCGCGAGACCCAGTACTTC | CASSMRGRETQYF | NA | TRBJ2-5 | NA | TRBV19
TGTGCCAGCCGGGCCCTGGAGCGGGGGGCCTACGAGCAGTACTTC | CASRALERGAYEQYF | NA | TRBJ2-7 | TRBD2 | TRBV28
TGTGCCAGCAGCTTAGCGGGACAGGGCACTGGAAACACCATATATTTT | CASSLAGQGTGNTIYF | NA | TRBJ1-3 | TRBD1 | TRBV13
TGCGCCAGCAGCTTTGAAGGGGCAAGTAACGATGGCTACACCTTC | CASSFEGASNDGYTF | NA | TRBJ1-2 | NA | TRBV5-1
TGTGCCACCCTACCTCCGGGGGGTACTCTCTATGGCTACACCTTC | CATLPPGGTLYGYTF | NA | TRBJ1-2 | NA | TRBV7-9
TGTGCCAGCAGCAGACAGGGAGGATTGGGCGAGCAGTACTTC | CASSRQGGLGEQYF | NA | TRBJ2-7 | NA | TRBV6-5
TGTGCCAGCATGACAGGCCAACCTTGGGGCTATGGCTACACCTTC | CASMTGQPWGYGYTF | once | TRBJ1-2 | NA | TRBV6-5
TGTGCCAGCAGCCAGGACAGGGTTGGGAATGAGCAGTTCTTC | CASSQDRVGNEQFF | NA | TRBJ2-1 | TRBD1 | TRBV4-2
TGTGCCAGCAGTTCCCTCGGACTTAATGAAAAACTGTTTTTT | CASSSLGLNEKLFF | few | TRBJ1-4 | NA | TRBV6-5
TGTGCCAGCAGCTCCGGAGGACAGGGGCTAAGTGAGCAGTTCTTC | CASSSGGQGLSEQFF | NA | TRBJ2-1 | TRBD1 | TRBV11-1
TGTGCCTGGAGTGATCTTAGCGGAGGGTACACAGATACGCAGTATTTT | CAWSDLSGGYTDTQYF | few | TRBJ2-3 | NA | TRBV30
TGTGCCAGCAGCTTGGTGGGAGGGGCAGATACGCAGTATTTT | CASSLVGGADTQYF | NA | TRBJ2-3 | TRBD2 | TRBV7-3
TGTGCCAGCTCACCCCCGGGACAGGGAGCAACTAATGAAAAACTGTTTTTT | CASSPPGQGATNEKLFF | NA | TRBJ1-4 | TRBD1 | TRBV18
TGTGCCACCAGCAGAGTGCGGTGGTCCGGGGCCCAGCATTTT | CATSRVRWSGAQHF | NA | TRBJ1-5 | NA | TRBV15
TGCAGCGTTGAACCGACAGGCTTCGGCGAGCAGTACTTC | CSVEPTGFGEQYF | NA | TRBJ2-7 | NA | TRBV29-1
TGTGCCAGCAGCGCGAGGGACACAGCCTACGAGCAGTACTTC | CASSARDTAYEQYF | NA | TRBJ2-7 | NA | TRBV5-6
TGTGCCAGCAGCTTTGAAATACAGGGTAGCAATCAGCCCCAGCATTTT | CASSFEIQGSNQPQHF | NA | TRBJ1-5 | NA | TRBV7-9
TGTGCCAGCAGCCCCCGGAACAGGGGGCTTGGAAACACCATATATTTT | CASSPRNRGLGNTIYF | NA | TRBJ1-3 | TRBD1 | TRBV7-9
TGCAGCGTTACGGACAGTCTAACTAGCAATCAGCCCCAGCATTTT | CSVTDSLTSNQPQHF | once | TRBJ1-5 | NA | TRBV29-1
TGCGCCAGCAGCCCAGGGCGGCAGGCAGGCACTAATGAAAAACTGTTTTTT | CASSPGRQAGTNEKLFF | NA | TRBJ1-4 | NA | TRBV5-1
TGTGCCAGCAGCATGTGGGGACAAGGCCGCACAGATACGCAGTATTTT | CASSMWGQGRTDTQYF | NA | TRBJ2-3 | NA | TRBV7-2
TGTGCCAGCAGGGGTTCTAGAGGGGGTGCCTACACCTTC | CASRGSRGGAYTF | few | TRBJ1-2 | NA | TRBV6-6
TGTGCCAGCAGCTTAGTAATTCCGCAGGGGGCATACACTGAAGCTTTCTTT | CASSLVIPQGAYTEAFF | NA | TRBJ1-1 | TRBD1 | TRBV7-8
TGTGCCAGCAGCTTGGGTAGCAGCGAGCAGTTCTTC | CASSLGSSEQFF | few | TRBJ2-1 | NA | TRBV5-6
TGCGCCATTGAAGAACGGGACACCAACACCGGGGAGCTGTTTTTT | CAIEERDTNTGELFF | NA | TRBJ2-2 | NA | TRBV10-1